The sequence of this TCR beta chain was determined in a study of response to subunit inactivated influenza vaccine. Findings and caveats of the study: There was a suggestion from the authors that each seasonal influenza vaccination recruits few new T cells.

Worth noting for this clonotype: Its antigen is still unknown.

Using its own MiXCR run on the RT-PCR reads, TCRdb lists one record per CDR3 protein. The table has approximately 310,000 distinct CDR3 sequences, 21% seen once; the top ten hold about a tenth. Germline V gives CDR1 MNHEY, CDR2 SVGEGT. The CDR3 length is 20 residues. The ends were cut back, 6 bases at V and 0 bases at J, with 27 bases in the middle. The chain joins TRBV6-2 or TRBV6-3 to TRBJ2-1; D may correspond to TRBD1 or TRBD2 (6 bases each). The receptor was derived from a man aged 45 to 75 who received an inactivated influenza vaccine. The input for sequencing was PBMCs from blood, taken approximately 22 months after vaccination. This CDR3 is CASSSFRGGGGFVSYNEQFF. DNA for the CDR3: TGTGCCAGCAGCTCCTTCAGGGGTGGTGGGGGGTTCGTCTCCTACAATGAGCAGTTCTTC.